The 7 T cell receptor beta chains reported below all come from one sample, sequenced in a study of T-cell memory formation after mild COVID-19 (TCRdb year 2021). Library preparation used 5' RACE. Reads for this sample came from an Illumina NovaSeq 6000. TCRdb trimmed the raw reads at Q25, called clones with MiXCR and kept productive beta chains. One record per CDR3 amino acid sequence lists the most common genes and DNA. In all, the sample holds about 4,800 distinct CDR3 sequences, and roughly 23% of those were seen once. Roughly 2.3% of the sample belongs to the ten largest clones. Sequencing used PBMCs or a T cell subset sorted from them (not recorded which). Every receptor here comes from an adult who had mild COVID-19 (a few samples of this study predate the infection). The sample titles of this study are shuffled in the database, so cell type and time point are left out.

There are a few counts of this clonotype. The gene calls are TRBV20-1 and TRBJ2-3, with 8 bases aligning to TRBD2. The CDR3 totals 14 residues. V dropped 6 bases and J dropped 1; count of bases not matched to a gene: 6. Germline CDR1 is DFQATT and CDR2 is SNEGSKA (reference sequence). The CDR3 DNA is TGCAGTGCCAACGCGGGGGGTCGCACAGATACGCAGTATTTT. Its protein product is CSANAGGRTDTQYF.

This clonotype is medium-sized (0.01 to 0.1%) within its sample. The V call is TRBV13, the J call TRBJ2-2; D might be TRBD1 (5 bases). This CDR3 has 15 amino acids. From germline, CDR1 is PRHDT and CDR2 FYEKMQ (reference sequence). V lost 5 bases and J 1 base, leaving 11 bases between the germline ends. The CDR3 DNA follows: TGTGCCAGCAGCGGTCGGACACTGAACACCGGGGAGCTGTTTTTT. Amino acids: CASSGRTLNTGELFF.

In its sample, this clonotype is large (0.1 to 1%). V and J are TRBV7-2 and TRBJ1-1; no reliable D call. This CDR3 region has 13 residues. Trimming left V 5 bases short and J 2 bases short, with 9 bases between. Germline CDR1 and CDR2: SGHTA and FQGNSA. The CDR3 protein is CASSQNSNTEAFF. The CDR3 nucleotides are TGTGCCAGCAGCCAAAACAGTAACACTGAAGCTTTCTTT.

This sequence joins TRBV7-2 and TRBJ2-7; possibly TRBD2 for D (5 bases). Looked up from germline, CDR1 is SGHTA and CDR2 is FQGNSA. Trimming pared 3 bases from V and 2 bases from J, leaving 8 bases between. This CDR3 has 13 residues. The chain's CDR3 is CASSLDGTYEQYF. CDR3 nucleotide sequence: TGTGCCAGCAGCTTGGACGGGACCTACGAGCAGTACTTC. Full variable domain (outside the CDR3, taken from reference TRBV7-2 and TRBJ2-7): GAGVSQSPSNKVTEKGKDVELRCDPISGHTALYWYRQSLGQGLEFLIYFQGNSAPDKSGLPSDRFSAERTGGSVSTLTIQRTQQEDSAVYLCASSLDGTYEQYFGPGTRLTVT.

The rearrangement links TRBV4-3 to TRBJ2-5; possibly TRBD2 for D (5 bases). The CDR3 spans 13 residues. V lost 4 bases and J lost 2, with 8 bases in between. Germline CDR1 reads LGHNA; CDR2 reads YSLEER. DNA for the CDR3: TGCGCCAGCAGCCGCGGGCAGCAAGAGACCCAGTACTTC. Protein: CASSRGQQETQYF.

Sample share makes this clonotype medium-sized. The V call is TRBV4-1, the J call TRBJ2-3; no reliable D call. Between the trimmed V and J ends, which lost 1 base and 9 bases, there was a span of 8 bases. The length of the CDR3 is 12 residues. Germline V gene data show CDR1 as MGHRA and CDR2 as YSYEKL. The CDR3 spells CASSQVGSTQYF. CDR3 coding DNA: TGCGCCAGCAGCCAAGTGGGGTCCACGCAGTATTTT.

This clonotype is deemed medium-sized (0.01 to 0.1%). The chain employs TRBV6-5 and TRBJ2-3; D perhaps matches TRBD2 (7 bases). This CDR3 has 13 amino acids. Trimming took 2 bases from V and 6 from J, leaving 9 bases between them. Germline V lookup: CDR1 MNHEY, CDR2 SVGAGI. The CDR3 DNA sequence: TGTGCCAGCAGTTACCGGGGGGCGGATACGCAGTATTTT. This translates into CASSYRGADTQYF.